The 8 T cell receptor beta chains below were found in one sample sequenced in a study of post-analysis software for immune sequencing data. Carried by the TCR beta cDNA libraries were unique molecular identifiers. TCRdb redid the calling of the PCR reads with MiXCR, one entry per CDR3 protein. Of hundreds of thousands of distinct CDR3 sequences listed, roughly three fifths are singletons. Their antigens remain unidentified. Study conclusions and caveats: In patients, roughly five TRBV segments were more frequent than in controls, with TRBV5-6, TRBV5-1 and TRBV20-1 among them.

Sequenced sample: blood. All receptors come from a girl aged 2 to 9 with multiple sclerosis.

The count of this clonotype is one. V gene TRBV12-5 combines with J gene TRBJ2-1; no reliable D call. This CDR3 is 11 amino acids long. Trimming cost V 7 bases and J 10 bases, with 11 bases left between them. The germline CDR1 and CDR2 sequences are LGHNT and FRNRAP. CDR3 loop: CASALVEEQFF. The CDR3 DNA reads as TGTGCTAGTGCCCTAGTTGAGGAGCAGTTCTTC.

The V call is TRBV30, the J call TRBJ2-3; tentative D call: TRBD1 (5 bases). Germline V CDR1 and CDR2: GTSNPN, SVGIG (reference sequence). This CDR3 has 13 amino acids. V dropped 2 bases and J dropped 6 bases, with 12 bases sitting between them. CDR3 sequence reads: CAWSRSGIDTQYF. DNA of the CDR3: TGTGCCTGGAGTAGGTCAGGGATCGATACGCAGTATTTT. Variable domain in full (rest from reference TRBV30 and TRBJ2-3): SQTIHQWPATLVQPVGSPLSLECTVEGTSNPNLYWYRQAAGRGLQLLFYSVGIGQISSEVPQNLSASRPQDRQFILSSKKLLLSDSGFYLCAWSRSGIDTQYFGPGTRLTVL.

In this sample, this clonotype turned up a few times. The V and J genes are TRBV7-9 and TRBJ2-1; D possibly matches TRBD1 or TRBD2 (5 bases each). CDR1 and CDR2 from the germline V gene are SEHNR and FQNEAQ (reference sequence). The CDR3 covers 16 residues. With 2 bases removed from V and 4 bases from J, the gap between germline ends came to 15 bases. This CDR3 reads CASSLRGAEEYNEQFF. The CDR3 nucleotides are TGTGCCAGCAGCTTAAGAGGGGCAGAGGAGTACAATGAGCAGTTCTTC. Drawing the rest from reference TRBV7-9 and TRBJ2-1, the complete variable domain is DTGVSQNPRHKITKRGQNVTFRCDPISEHNRLYWYRQTLGQGPEFLTYFQNEAQLEKSRLLSDRFSAERPKGSFSTLEIQRTEQGDSAMYLCASSLRGAEEYNEQFFGPGTRLTVL.

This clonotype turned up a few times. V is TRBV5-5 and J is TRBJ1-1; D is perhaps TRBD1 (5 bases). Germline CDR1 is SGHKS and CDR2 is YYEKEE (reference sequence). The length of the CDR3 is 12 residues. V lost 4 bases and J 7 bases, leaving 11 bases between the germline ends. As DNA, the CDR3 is TGTGCCAGCAGCCCGGGGACGAATGAAGCTTTCTTT. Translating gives CASSPGTNEAFF.

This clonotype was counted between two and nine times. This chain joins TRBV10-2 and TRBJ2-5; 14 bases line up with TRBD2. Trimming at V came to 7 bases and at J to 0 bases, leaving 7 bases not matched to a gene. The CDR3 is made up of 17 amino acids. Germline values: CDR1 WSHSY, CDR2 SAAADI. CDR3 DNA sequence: TGCGCCAGCAAAGGGACTAGCGGGGGACCTTACCAAGAGACCCAGTACTTC. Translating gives CASKGTSGGPYQETQYF.

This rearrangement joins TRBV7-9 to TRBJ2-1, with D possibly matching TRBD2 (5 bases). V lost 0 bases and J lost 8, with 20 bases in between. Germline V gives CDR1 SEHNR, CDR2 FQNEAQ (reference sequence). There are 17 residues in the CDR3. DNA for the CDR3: TGTGCCAGCAGCTTAGCGCTCGCTAGCCCAACGAGGGATGAGCAGTTCTTC. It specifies CASSLALASPTRDEQFF. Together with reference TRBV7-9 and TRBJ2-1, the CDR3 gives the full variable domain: DTGVSQNPRHKITKRGQNVTFRCDPISEHNRLYWYRQTLGQGPEFLTYFQNEAQLEKSRLLSDRFSAERPKGSFSTLEIQRTEQGDSAMYLCASSLALASPTRDEQFFGPGTRLTVL.

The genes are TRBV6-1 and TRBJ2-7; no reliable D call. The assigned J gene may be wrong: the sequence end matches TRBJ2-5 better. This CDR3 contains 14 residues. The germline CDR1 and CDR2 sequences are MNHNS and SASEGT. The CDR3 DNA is TGTGCCAGCAGTGAAGCGAAGAGGTGGGAGACCCAGTACTTC. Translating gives CASSEAKRWETQYF.

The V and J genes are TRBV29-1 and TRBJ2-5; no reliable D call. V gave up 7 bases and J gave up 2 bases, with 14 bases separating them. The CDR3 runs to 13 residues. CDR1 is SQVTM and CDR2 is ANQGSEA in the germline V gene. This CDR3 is CSEQVQPQETQYF. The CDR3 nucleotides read TGCAGCGAACAAGTTCAGCCTCAAGAGACCCAGTACTTC.